These T cell receptor beta chains were read from a single sample in a study of T cells in Graves' hyperthyroidism and ophthalmopathy. One entry per CDR3 protein, called by TCRdb with MiXCR from the multiplex PCR reads. The sample has approximately 870,000 distinct CDR3 sequences; 38% are singletons. The sample was blood. These receptors came from a man in his late teens or twenties with Graves' hyperthyroidism. Each CDR3 is given with its conserved first and last residue. The order of the fields is D gene, clone size, J gene, V gene, CDR3 protein, CDR3 DNA. The D gene is left open where the match is weak. Rows may omit the clone size; those that give it use once, few, many or a size class.

D gene: .
clone size: many
J gene: TRBJ2-7
V gene: TRBV5-1
CDR3 protein: CASSLDRGASYEQYF
CDR3 DNA: TGTGCCAGCAGCTTAGATAGGGGGGCGTCCTACGAGCAGTACTTC

D gene: TRBD1
clone size: many
J gene: TRBJ1-6
V gene: TRBV15
CDR3 protein: CATRDRGNSPLHF
CDR3 DNA: TGTGCCACCCGGGACAGGGGTAATTCACCCCTCCACTTT

D gene: .
clone size: many
J gene: TRBJ1-1
V gene: TRBV6-5
CDR3 protein: CASSYRAVNTEAFF
CDR3 DNA: TGTGCCAGCAGTTACCGGGCCGTGAACACTGAAGCTTTCTTT

D gene: .
clone size: many
J gene: TRBJ2-2
V gene: TRBV29-1
CDR3 protein: CSVHRPGGELFF
CDR3 DNA: TGCAGCGTTCACAGACCCGGCGGGGAGCTGTTTTTT

D gene: .
clone size: many
J gene: TRBJ2-7
V gene: TRBV29-1
CDR3 protein: CSGVTSYSYEQYF
CDR3 DNA: TGCAGCGGTGTGACTTCGTACTCCTACGAGCAGTACTTC

D gene: .
clone size: .
J gene: TRBJ2-5
V gene: TRBV5-4
CDR3 protein: CASSQDWGPEETQYF
CDR3 DNA: TGTGCCAGCAGCCAAGATTGGGGGCCCGAAGAGACCCAGTACTTC

D gene: .
clone size: many
J gene: TRBJ1-1
V gene: TRBV9
CDR3 protein: CASSVMGAGEAFF
CDR3 DNA: TGTGCCAGCAGCGTTATGGGGGCCGGTGAAGCTTTCTTT

D gene: .
clone size: .
J gene: TRBJ1-2
V gene: TRBV7-9
CDR3 protein: CASSQPEDFYYGYTF
CDR3 DNA: TGCGCCAGCAGCCAACCGGAGGATTTTTACTATGGCTACACCTTC

D gene: .
clone size: few
J gene: TRBJ1-1
V gene: TRBV14
CDR3 protein: CASSQDSDPDREAFF
CDR3 DNA: TGTGCCAGCAGCCAAGATTCAGACCCTGATCGTGAAGCTTTCTTT

D gene: .
clone size: many
J gene: TRBJ1-6
V gene: TRBV6-6
CDR3 protein: CASSPRAQGDSSPLHF
CDR3 DNA: TGTGCCAGCAGTCCCAGGGCGCAAGGGGATAGTTCACCCCTCCACTTT

D gene: TRBD1
clone size: .
J gene: TRBJ2-7
V gene: TRBV10-3
CDR3 protein: CAIRPGQGKSPHEQYF
CDR3 DNA: TGTGCCATCAGGCCGGGACAGGGAAAATCCCCCCACGAGCAGTACTTC

D gene: TRBD2
clone size: .
J gene: TRBJ2-7
V gene: TRBV7-3
CDR3 protein: CASSLLAGVGYEQYF
CDR3 DNA: TGTGCCAGCAGCTTACTAGCGGGAGTTGGGTACGAGCAGTACTTC

D gene: TRBD1
clone size: many
J gene: TRBJ1-2
V gene: TRBV2
CDR3 protein: CASSKIGGTGRGYTF
CDR3 DNA: TGTGCCAGCAGTAAAATCGGAGGGACAGGGAGAGGCTACACCTTC

D gene: TRBD1
clone size: .
J gene: TRBJ2-5
V gene: TRBV6-5
CDR3 protein: CASSAVGTGPETQYF
CDR3 DNA: TGTGCCAGCAGCGCCGTTGGGACAGGGCCAGAGACCCAGTACTTC

D gene: .
clone size: .
J gene: TRBJ1-6
V gene: TRBV7-2
CDR3 protein: CASSLLGNNSPLHF
CDR3 DNA: TGTGCCAGCAGCTTATTGGGAAATAATTCACCCCTCCACTTT

D gene: .
clone size: .
J gene: TRBJ1-5
V gene: TRBV15
CDR3 protein: CATSSSHNQPQHF
CDR3 DNA: TGTGCCACCAGCAGCTCCCACAATCAGCCCCAGCATTTT

D gene: TRBD1
clone size: many
J gene: TRBJ2-2
V gene: TRBV25-1
CDR3 protein: CASSEFPGTGEEGELFF
CDR3 DNA: TGTGCCAGCAGTGAATTCCCGGGGACAGGGGAAGAAGGGGAGCTGTTTTTT

D gene: .
clone size: .
J gene: TRBJ1-3
V gene: TRBV9
CDR3 protein: CASSVSPPDRSGNTIYF
CDR3 DNA: TGTGCCAGCAGCGTTAGTCCCCCAGACAGGAGTGGAAACACCATATATTTT

D gene: .
clone size: .
J gene: TRBJ1-2
V gene: TRBV5-1
CDR3 protein: CASSLSGVPYGYTF
CDR3 DNA: TGCGCCAGCAGCTTGTCAGGGGTTCCCTATGGCTACACCTTC

D gene: TRBD2
clone size: .
J gene: TRBJ2-5
V gene: TRBV7-2
CDR3 protein: CASSSGLAGIETQYF
CDR3 DNA: TGTGCCAGCAGCTCGGGACTAGCGGGGATAGAGACCCAGTACTTC

D gene: .
clone size: many
J gene: TRBJ2-7
V gene: TRBV15
CDR3 protein: CATSREGSAYEQYF
CDR3 DNA: TGTGCCACCAGCAGAGAAGGTTCAGCCTACGAGCAGTACTTC

D gene: .
clone size: .
J gene: TRBJ1-1
V gene: TRBV19
CDR3 protein: CASIEGVMNTEAFF
CDR3 DNA: TGTGCCAGTATCGAGGGGGTCATGAACACTGAAGCTTTCTTT

D gene: .
clone size: many
J gene: TRBJ1-3
V gene: TRBV7-9
CDR3 protein: CASAGLTSGNTIYF
CDR3 DNA: TGTGCCAGCGCGGGACTTACCTCTGGAAACACCATATATTTT

D gene: .
clone size: .
J gene: TRBJ2-5
V gene: TRBV29-1
CDR3 protein: CSVEREWGGETQYF
CDR3 DNA: TGCAGCGTTGAACGGGAATGGGGTGGAGAGACCCAGTACTTC

D gene: TRBD1
clone size: .
J gene: TRBJ2-6
V gene: TRBV5-1
CDR3 protein: CASSLEGQGATGANVLTF
CDR3 DNA: TGCGCCAGCAGCTTGGAGGGACAGGGGGCGACTGGGGCCAACGTCCTGACTTTC

D gene: .
clone size: .
J gene: TRBJ1-1
V gene: TRBV9
CDR3 protein: CASSPNPSNTGGMNTEAFF
CDR3 DNA: TGTGCCAGCAGCCCGAACCCTTCGAACACCGGGGGCATGAACACTGAAGCTTTCTTT

D gene: TRBD2
clone size: .
J gene: TRBJ2-7
V gene: TRBV29-1
CDR3 protein: CSVEGLAEAYEQYF
CDR3 DNA: TGCAGCGTTGAGGGACTAGCGGAAGCGTACGAGCAGTACTTC

D gene: TRBD2
clone size: .
J gene: TRBJ2-7
V gene: TRBV20-1
CDR3 protein: CSARYGGTHEQYF
CDR3 DNA: TGCAGTGCTAGGTACGGGGGGACCCACGAGCAGTACTTC

D gene: .
clone size: many
J gene: TRBJ1-5
V gene: TRBV7-9
CDR3 protein: CASSFGHGNQPQHF
CDR3 DNA: TGTGCCAGCAGCTTCGGACACGGCAATCAGCCCCAGCATTTT

D gene: .
clone size: many
J gene: TRBJ1-2
V gene: TRBV7-9
CDR3 protein: CASSPSVQGYIYGYTF
CDR3 DNA: TGTGCCAGCAGCCCCTCCGTGCAGGGGTACATCTATGGCTACACCTTC

D gene: .
clone size: once
J gene: TRBJ2-7
V gene: TRBV5-1
CDR3 protein: CASSEGFFYEQYF
CDR3 DNA: TGCGCCAGCAGCGAGGGGTTCTTCTACGAGCAGTACTTC

D gene: TRBD1
clone size: many
J gene: TRBJ1-3
V gene: TRBV10-3
CDR3 protein: CAIRSDRAGNTIYF
CDR3 DNA: TGTGCCATCAGGTCGGACAGGGCTGGAAACACCATATATTTT

D gene: .
clone size: few
J gene: TRBJ1-1
V gene: TRBV20-1
CDR3 protein: CSARDRKTAASAEAFF
CDR3 DNA: TGCAGTGCTAGAGATCGGAAGACAGCGGCTAGCGCTGAAGCTTTCTTT

D gene: TRBD2
clone size: .
J gene: TRBJ2-7
V gene: TRBV7-6
CDR3 protein: CASSLETSGGHYEQYF
CDR3 DNA: TGTGCCAGCAGCTTAGAGACTAGCGGGGGTCACTACGAGCAGTACTTC

D gene: .
clone size: .
J gene: TRBJ2-7
V gene: TRBV20-1
CDR3 protein: CSAPRHPGDEQYF
CDR3 DNA: TGCAGTGCTCCGAGACACCCCGGCGACGAGCAGTACTTC

D gene: .
clone size: few
J gene: TRBJ2-7
V gene: TRBV4-2
CDR3 protein: CASSQEPGGASYEQYF
CDR3 DNA: TGTGCCAGCAGCCAAGAACCCGGCGGTGCCTCCTACGAGCAGTACTTC